These 5 T cell receptor beta chains came from one sample sequenced in a study of blood T cell repertoires in COVID-19. The table came from immunoSEQ multiplex PCR; TCRdb's copy has only in-frame clones and leaves some out. The table has about 120,000 clones, approximately 82% seen once; the top ten hold approximately 2.5%. The sequencing sample was made of peripheral blood. The source of these receptors is a man aged 30 to 39 with acute or convalescent COVID-19.

This chain joins TRBV6-5 and TRBJ1-1; D not resolved. The CDR3 is 16 amino acids. The germline gives CDR1 MNHEY, CDR2 SVGAGI. V was shortened by 2 bases and J by 5 bases, with 18 bases between the two germline ends. This CDR3 reads CASSYRQVAMRTEAFF. CDR3 DNA sequence: TGTGCCAGCAGTTACCGGCAGGTCGCGATGAGAACTGAAGCTTTCTTT.

The chain recombines TRBV19 with TRBJ1-1; TRBD1 matches at 10 bases. Per the germline V gene, CDR1 is LNHDA and CDR2 is SQIVND (reference sequence). This CDR3 has 14 amino acids. Trimming took 4 bases from V and 4 from J; bases not matched to a gene: 3. The CDR3 region is CASSTRDRGTEAFF. The CDR3 nucleotides are TGTGCCAGTAGTACCCGGGACAGGGGCACTGAAGCTTTCTTT. The full variable domain, its missing parts supplied by reference TRBV19 and TRBJ1-1, is DGGITQSPKYLFRKEGQNVTLSCEQNLNHDAMYWYRQDPGQGLRLIYYSQIVNDFQKGDIAEGYSVSREKKESFPLTVTSAQKNPTAFYLCASSTRDRGTEAFFGQGTRLTVV.

In its sample, this clone was seen a few times. This chain links TRBV7-3 with TRBJ2-5, with 8 bases aligning to TRBD1. Trimming took 5 bases from V and 4 from J; bases not matched to a gene: 12. The CDR3 loop spans 16 amino acids. The germline gives CDR1 SGHTA, CDR2 FQGTGA. The CDR3 spells CASSRIGQGRGETQYF. The CDR3 DNA follows: TGTGCCAGCAGCCGGATAGGACAGGGCCGGGGAGAGACCCAGTACTTC.

J is TRBJ2-1 and V is TRBV20-1; maybe TRBD2 (5 bases). The V gene's germline CDR1 is DFQATT and CDR2 SNEGSKA (reference sequence). The CDR3 covers 10 residues. The ends were cut back, 3 bases at V and 10 bases at J, with 7 bases in the middle. CDR3 region: CSARGVEQFF. Here the CDR3 DNA reads TGCAGTGCTAGGGGAGTCGAGCAGTTCTTC.

The chain has TRBV28 and TRBJ1-2, with D hard to call. Germline CDR1 and CDR2: MDHEN and SYDVKM. The CDR3 runs to 12 residues. V gave up 7 bases and J gave up 2 bases, with 8 bases separating them. CDR3 nucleotides: TGTGCCAGCAATTCTCGGAACTATGGCTACACCTTC. It encodes CASNSRNYGYTF.